This T cell receptor beta chain was identified in a study of cytomegalovirus exposure and HLA in healthy donors. Study-level information: Drawn from HLA-typed donors, 83 million or so unique TCRs were held in an early data release.

This clone was detected only once. No antigen is known for it. Overall study findings and caveats: Analysis performed later found more than 15,000 TCR beta sequences associated with HLA alleles at 0.05 false discovery rate.

V was trimmed by 4 bases and J by 6 bases, leaving 22 bases between them. CDR3 length: 17 amino acids. The V gene's germline CDR1 is LNHDA and CDR2 SQIVND (reference sequence). It was with 60 Vbeta and 13 Jbeta primers that the PCR ran. Only in-frame clones appear in the TCRdb table, and some are missing; sequencing was by immunoSEQ multiplex PCR. This table has 55,000 to 75,000 clones, around 75% appearing once. This clonotype was sampled from a woman aged 25 to 39 in good health and CMV-seropositive. The V gene is TRBV19, the J gene TRBJ1-5; TRBD1 is a possible D gene (5 bases). The sequenced material came from PBMCs. CDR3 nucleotides: TGTGCCAGTAGTAGAATAAGGGGCAGGCACCAGGGTCAGCCCCAGCATTTT. This encodes CASSRIRGRHQGQPQHF. Full variable domain (missing parts from reference TRBV19 and TRBJ1-5): DGGITQSPKYLFRKEGQNVTLSCEQNLNHDAMYWYRQDPGQGLRLIYYSQIVNDFQKGDIAEGYSVSREKKESFPLTVTSAQKNPTAFYLCASSRIRGRHQGQPQHFGDGTRLSIL.